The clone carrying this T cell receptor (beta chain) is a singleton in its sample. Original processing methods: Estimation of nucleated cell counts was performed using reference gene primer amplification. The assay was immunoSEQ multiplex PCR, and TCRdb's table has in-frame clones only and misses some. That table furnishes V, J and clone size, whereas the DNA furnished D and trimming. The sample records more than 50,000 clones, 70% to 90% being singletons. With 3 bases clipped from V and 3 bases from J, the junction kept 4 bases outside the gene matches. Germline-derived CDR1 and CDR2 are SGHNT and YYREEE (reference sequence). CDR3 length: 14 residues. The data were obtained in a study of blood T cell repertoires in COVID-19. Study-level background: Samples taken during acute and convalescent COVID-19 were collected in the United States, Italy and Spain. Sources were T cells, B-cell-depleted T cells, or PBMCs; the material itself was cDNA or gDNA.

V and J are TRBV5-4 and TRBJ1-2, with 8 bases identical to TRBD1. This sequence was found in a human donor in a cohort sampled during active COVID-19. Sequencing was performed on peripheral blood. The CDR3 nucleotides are TGTGCCAGCAGCTCGACAGGGGTTGACTATGGCTACACCTTC. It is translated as CASSSTGVDYGYTF.